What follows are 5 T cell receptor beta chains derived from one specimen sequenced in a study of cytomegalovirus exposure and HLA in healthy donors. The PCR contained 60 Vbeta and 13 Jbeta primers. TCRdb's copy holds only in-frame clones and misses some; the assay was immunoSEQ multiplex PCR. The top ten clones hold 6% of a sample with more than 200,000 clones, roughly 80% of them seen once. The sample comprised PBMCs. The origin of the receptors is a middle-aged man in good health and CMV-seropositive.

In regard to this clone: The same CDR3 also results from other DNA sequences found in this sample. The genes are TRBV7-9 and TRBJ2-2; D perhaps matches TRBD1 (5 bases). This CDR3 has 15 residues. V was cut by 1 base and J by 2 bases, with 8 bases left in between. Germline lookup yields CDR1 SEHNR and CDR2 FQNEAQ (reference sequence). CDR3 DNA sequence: TGTGCCAGCAGCTTAGGGACAAGCAACACCGGGGAGCTGTTTTTT. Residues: CASSLGTSNTGELFF.

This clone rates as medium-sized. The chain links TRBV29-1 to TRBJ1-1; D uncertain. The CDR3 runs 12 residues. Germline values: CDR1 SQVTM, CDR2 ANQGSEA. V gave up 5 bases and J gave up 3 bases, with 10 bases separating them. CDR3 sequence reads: CSVQAGHTEAFF. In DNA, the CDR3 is TGCAGCGTTCAGGCAGGCCACACTGAAGCTTTCTTT.

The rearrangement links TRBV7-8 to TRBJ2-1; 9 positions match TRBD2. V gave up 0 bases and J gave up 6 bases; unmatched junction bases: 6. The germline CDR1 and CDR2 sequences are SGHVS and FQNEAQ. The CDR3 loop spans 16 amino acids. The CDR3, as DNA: TGTGCCAGCAGCTTAGCGGGTAGCGGGAGAGTCAATGAGCAGTTCTTC. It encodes CASSLAGSGRVNEQFF.

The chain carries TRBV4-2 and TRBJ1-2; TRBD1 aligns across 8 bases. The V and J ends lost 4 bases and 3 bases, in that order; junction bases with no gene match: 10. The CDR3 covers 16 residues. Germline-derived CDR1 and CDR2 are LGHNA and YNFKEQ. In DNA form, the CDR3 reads TGTGCCAGCAGCCTCCAAACGGACAGGGAGGACTATGGCTACACCTTC. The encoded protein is CASSLQTDREDYGYTF.

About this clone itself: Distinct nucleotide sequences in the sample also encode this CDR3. CDR3 DNA sequence: TGCGCCAGCAGCGGGCTAGCGGGATCCTACAATGAGCAGTTCTTC. It encodes CASSGLAGSYNEQFF. This chain connects TRBV5-1 to TRBJ2-1; 9 nucleotides match TRBD2. The CDR3 loop spans 15 amino acids. Germline lookup yields CDR1 SGHRS and CDR2 YFSETQ. The V gene end was trimmed by 4 bases and the J gene end by 1 base; junction bases not matched to a gene: 3.